This T cell receptor beta chain was documented in a study of blood T cell repertoires in COVID-19. Overall study: T cells, B-cell-depleted T cells, or PBMCs provided the cDNA or gDNA that served as material.

The data were produced by immunoSEQ multiplex PCR, yet TCRdb's version contains in-frame clones alone and is incomplete. The repertoire has over 150,000 clones, roughly 91% of them found once; the top ten carry almost 5%. Sequencing was performed on peripheral blood. This receptor was obtained from a man aged 18 to 29 with COVID-19, enrolled during active disease.

The CDR3 loop is CASSQGQGGNYGYTF. The CDR3 coding sequence is TGTGCCAGCAGCCAAGGACAGGGCGGAAACTATGGCTACACCTTC. The chain couples TRBV4-2 to TRBJ1-2; TRBD1 matches at 7 bases. There are 15 residues in the CDR3. Germline V gene data show CDR1 as LGHNA and CDR2 as YNFKEQ. The J segment lost 2 bases and the V segment lost 1 base, leaving 4 bases of the junction unmatched.